This passage covers 28 T cell receptor beta chains from one sample sequenced in a study of CD8 T cells in Susac syndrome. Reverse transcription of about 0.45 to 1 ug RNA was performed with random hexamers. TCRdb re-derived calls from the immunoSEQ multiplex PCR reads in MiXCR, one entry per CDR3 protein. This table holds approximately 200,000 distinct CDR3 sequences, about 94% found once. What was sequenced was CD8+ T cells from PBMCs. Receptors originate from a human donor with multiple sclerosis.

V usage is TRBV7-9 and J usage is TRBJ2-1; 9 bases align to TRBD1. This CDR3 comprises 14 residues. In germline, CDR1 is SEHNR, CDR2 FQNEAQ (reference sequence). Trimming took 4 bases from V and 7 from J; bases not matched to a gene: 5. CDR3 in amino acids: CASSSRDRVNEQFF. DNA of the CDR3: TGTGCCAGCAGCTCCCGGGACAGGGTAAATGAGCAGTTCTTC.

The chain carries TRBV6-5 and TRBJ1-5; D may be TRBD1 (5 bases). V was shortened by 2 bases and J by 7 bases, with 15 bases between the two germline ends. Germline V gene lookup returns CDR1 MNHEY and CDR2 SVGAGI. This CDR3 is 15 amino acids long. The DNA for the CDR3 is TGTGCCAGCAGTTACGTTTGGGGCCCGGGGCAGCCCCAGCATTTT. This encodes CASSYVWGPGQPQHF.

This clonotype occurred once. The gene calls are TRBV29-1 and TRBJ1-1, with TRBD1 matching 7 bases. The CDR3 contains 13 residues. V trimming: 4 bases; J trimming: 4 bases; junction bases outside the gene matches: 6. The germline V gene has CDR1 SQVTM and CDR2 ANQGSEA. Written as DNA, the CDR3 is TGCAGCGTTGGAGGGGGCGCCGCCACTGAAGCTTTCTTT. It is translated as CSVGGGAATEAFF.

The chain is built from TRBV6-4 and TRBJ2-3, with 11 bases matching TRBD2. V lost 4 bases, J lost 4 bases, and 7 bases stayed unmatched. There are 16 residues in the CDR3. CDR1 MRHNA and CDR2 SNTAGT come from the germline V gene. The CDR3 loop is CASSGGLAGGADTQYF. CDR3 nucleotides: TGTGCCAGCAGTGGGGGTCTAGCGGGAGGAGCAGATACGCAGTATTTT.

This rearrangement joins TRBV19 to TRBJ1-5; TRBD1 matches at 7 bases. The CDR3 is 14 residues long. Germline V gives CDR1 LNHDA, CDR2 SQIVND (reference sequence). With 7 bases clipped from V and 6 bases from J, the junction kept 9 bases outside the gene matches. CDR3 sequence: CASNTRTGAQPQHF. The DNA for the CDR3 is TGTGCCAGTAACACCCGGACAGGCGCTCAGCCCCAGCATTTT.

The rearrangement links TRBV7-6 to TRBJ1-2, with no clear D. This CDR3 has 12 residues. From germline, CDR1 is SGHVS and CDR2 FNYEAQ. V lost 8 bases, J lost 4 bases, and 11 bases lay in between. CDR3 coding DNA: TGTGCCAGCCAAGATTTCCCCTATGGCTACACCTTC. It specifies CASQDFPYGYTF.

J is TRBJ2-2 and V is TRBV15; D might be TRBD1 or TRBD2, each matching 5 bases. V was cut by 4 bases and J by 1 base, with 13 bases left in between. The germline CDR1 and CDR2 sequences are LNHNV and YYDKDF (reference sequence). This CDR3 region has 16 residues. CDR3 loop: CATSTRSGRNTGELFF. CDR3 coding DNA: TGTGCCACCAGCACCCGATCGGGGCGGAACACCGGGGAGCTGTTTTTT.

The chain recombines TRBV5-8 with TRBJ2-5, with D tentatively TRBD2 (6 bases). Germline values: CDR1 SGHTS, CDR2 YDEGEE. CDR3 length equals 15 residues. V lost 6 bases and J lost 5, with 20 bases in between. The DNA of the CDR3 is TGTGCCAGCAACGGCGGGGCAAATCTGATGGAGACCCAGTACTTC. It yields the protein CASNGGANLMETQYF. The entire variable domain, with the rest obtained from reference TRBV5-8 and TRBJ2-5, is as follows: EAGVTQSPTHLIKTRGQQATLRCSPISGHTSVYWYQQALGLGLQFLLWYDEGEERNRGNFPPRFSGRQFPNYSSELNVNALELEDSALYLCASNGGANLMETQYFGPGTRLLVL.

This clonotype was seen only a few times. This chain connects TRBV20-1 to TRBJ2-7, with D uncertain. With 0 bases removed from V and 5 bases from J, the gap between germline ends came to 5 bases. This CDR3 is 11 amino acids long. Germline CDR1 reads DFQATT; CDR2 reads SNEGSKA (reference sequence). The CDR3 sequence is CSARDQNEQYF. CDR3 nucleotides: TGCAGTGCTAGAGATCAGAACGAGCAGTACTTC.

A single count supports this clonotype. The CDR3 spells CASSAAPDPYNEQFF. CDR3 sequence (DNA): TGTGCCAGCAGCGCAGCTCCTGACCCCTACAATGAGCAGTTCTTC. The chain recombines TRBV9 with TRBJ2-1, with D hard to call. V was trimmed by 3 bases and J by 2 bases, leaving 12 bases between them. CDR1 is SGDLS and CDR2 is YYNGEE in the germline V gene. The CDR3 consists of 15 residues.

The chain's CDR3 is CASTTPRGGTEAFF. The CDR3 bases are TGTGCCAGCACCACCCCCCGGGGAGGCACTGAAGCTTTCTTT. This chain connects TRBV12-3 or TRBV12-4 to TRBJ1-1, with D unresolved. V was trimmed by 7 bases and J by 4 bases, leaving 16 bases between them. This CDR3 region has 14 residues.

This clonotype came up once. The chain couples TRBV19 to TRBJ1-6; 8 nucleotides align to TRBD1. The CDR3 totals 14 residues. CDR1 and CDR2 (germline): LNHDA, SQIVND (reference sequence). V lost 7 bases to trimming and J lost 7 bases; unmatched junction nucleotides: 6. The CDR3 DNA reads as TGTGCCAGTACCGCGGGACAGGTGAATTCACCCCTCCACTTT. Protein product: CASTAGQVNSPLHF.

This clonotype was seen only a few times. The V and J genes are TRBV3-1 and TRBJ2-5; D call uncertain. The CDR3 covers 12 residues. Germline V gives CDR1 LGHDT, CDR2 YNNKEL (reference sequence). The V and J ends lost 4 bases and 0 bases respectively, with 3 bases between them. CDR3 nucleotides: TGTGCCAGCAGCCCGTACCAAGAGACCCAGTACTTC. Translation gives CASSPYQETQYF.

The CDR3 reads CASSSDSATEAFF. The CDR3 nucleotides are TGTGCCAGCAGCTCCGACAGTGCTACTGAAGCTTTCTTT. The rearrangement joins TRBV7-3 to TRBJ1-1; D might be TRBD1 (5 bases). This CDR3 is 13 amino acids long. Trimming removed 4 bases at V and 5 bases at J, with 11 bases between. From germline, CDR1 is SGHTA and CDR2 FQGTGA.

This rearrangement joins TRBV29-1 to TRBJ2-3, with D perhaps TRBD2 (5 bases). Trimming took off 7 bases at V and 2 bases at J, with 22 bases between the two ends. The germline CDR1 and CDR2 sequences are SQVTM and ANQGSEA. The CDR3 loop spans 16 amino acids. DNA of the CDR3: TGCAGCGCCCGCGGGTCCCCATCTAGAGCCACAGATACGCAGTATTTT. Translating it yields CSARGSPSRATDTQYF.

J is TRBJ2-1 and V is TRBV7-9; 8 bases are a match to TRBD2. CDR1 and CDR2 from the germline V gene are SEHNR and FQNEAQ (reference sequence). V lost 7 bases, J lost 9 bases, and 8 bases stayed unmatched. This CDR3 is built from 13 residues. The CDR3, as DNA: TGTGCCAGCAACCCCGGGGGGGAGGCTGAGCAGTTCTTC. Amino acid sequence: CASNPGGEAEQFF.

The chain joins TRBV29-1 to TRBJ1-2, with no clear D. V gave up 6 bases and J gave up 3 bases, with 14 bases separating them. CDR1 is SQVTM, CDR2 ANQGSEA, per germline. The CDR3 contains 13 residues. The CDR3 sequence: CSVEERGYYGYTF. The CDR3 region has the DNA TGCAGCGTCGAGGAGCGAGGATACTATGGCTACACCTTC. The full variable domain, with the rest looked up from reference TRBV29-1 and TRBJ1-2, is SAVISQKPSRDICQRGTSLTIQCQVDSQVTMMFWYRQQPGQSLTLIATANQGSEATYESGFVIDKFPISRPNLTFSTLTVSNMSPEDSSIYLCSVEERGYYGYTFGSGTRLTVV.

The chain carries TRBV9 and TRBJ2-1; either TRBD1 or TRBD2 may fit D (6 bases each). From germline, CDR1 is SGDLS and CDR2 YYNGEE. The CDR3 has 16 amino acids. V was cut by 2 bases and J by 7 bases, with 19 bases left in between. CDR3 protein: CASSVDVGGGVNEQFF. DNA for the CDR3: TGTGCCAGCAGCGTCGACGTCGGGGGCGGGGTGAATGAGCAGTTCTTC.

This chain joins TRBV2 and TRBJ2-5; D possibly uses TRBD1 or TRBD2 (7 bases each). Germline CDR1 and CDR2: SNHLY and FYNNEI. The CDR3 covers 14 residues. V was clipped by 8 bases and J by 4 bases, with 17 bases between them. The CDR3 is CASSQGEGAETQYF. CDR3 nucleotides: TGTGCCAGCTCCCAAGGGGAGGGGGCAGAGACCCAGTACTTC.

V and J are TRBV30 and TRBJ1-4; D gene uncertain. V lost 3 bases and J 5 bases, leaving 13 bases between the germline ends. The CDR3 contains 14 residues. Per the germline V gene, CDR1 is GTSNPN and CDR2 is SVGIG (reference sequence). For the CDR3, the DNA is TGTGCCTGGAGGATCACGGGGTCGAATGAAAAACTGTTTTTT. Residues: CAWRITGSNEKLFF.

The chain uses TRBV7-9 and TRBJ1-1, with D uncertain. The germline V and J ends were trimmed by 5 bases and 0 bases, with 7 bases remaining between them. CDR3 size: 13 residues. In germline, CDR1 is SEHNR, CDR2 FQNEAQ (reference sequence). In DNA, the CDR3 is TGTGCCAGCAGCCCTCCCATGAACACTGAAGCTTTCTTT. Translation: CASSPPMNTEAFF.

This sequence joins TRBV5-1 and TRBJ1-1; possible D gene TRBD1, 6 bases. The length of the CDR3 is 12 residues. V was trimmed by 1 base and J by 11 bases, leaving 12 bases between them. CDR1 and CDR2 (germline): SGHRS, YFSETQ. The CDR3 DNA sequence: TGCGCCAGCAGCTTGCAACAGGGAACGGCTTTCTTT. This codes for CASSLQQGTAFF.

The chain combines TRBV27 with TRBJ2-4; 10 bases line up with TRBD2. This CDR3 comprises 19 residues. The germline CDR1 and CDR2 sequences are MNHEY and SMNVEV (reference sequence). J was trimmed by 7 bases and V by 2 bases; bases with no gene match: 17. This CDR3 is CASSLRGGLAGEGGNIQYF. The CDR3 bases are TGTGCCAGCAGTTTAAGGGGAGGGCTAGCGGGAGAAGGGGGGAACATTCAGTACTTC.

The gene calls are TRBV29-1 and TRBJ1-2; a weak D match, TRBD1 (5 bases). Germline-derived CDR1 and CDR2 are SQVTM and ANQGSEA. V lost 6 bases and J lost 6, with 14 bases in between. CDR3 length: 12 amino acids. CDR3 in DNA: TGCAGCGTCCTAGGGGAACTGAATGGCTACACCTTC. Its protein product is CSVLGELNGYTF. Full variable domain (rest looked up from reference TRBV29-1 and TRBJ1-2): SAVISQKPSRDICQRGTSLTIQCQVDSQVTMMFWYRQQPGQSLTLIATANQGSEATYESGFVIDKFPISRPNLTFSTLTVSNMSPEDSSIYLCSVLGELNGYTFGSGTRLTVV.

The V call is TRBV6-5, the J call TRBJ1-1, with TRBD1 as a possible D gene (5 bases). This CDR3 contains 15 residues. CDR1 and CDR2 from the germline V gene are MNHEY and SVGAGI. V lost 5 bases to trimming and J lost 9 bases, with 22 bases between them. CDR3 bases: TGTGCCAGCAGTGTGATCGGGGGTCGTGCGGATAAAGCTTTCTTT. Translated: CASSVIGGRADKAFF.

V and J are TRBV7-2 and TRBJ2-1; 12 bases match TRBD2. The trim removed 5 bases at V and 6 bases at J, leaving 8 bases unmatched. From germline, CDR1 is SGHTA and CDR2 FQGNSA. The CDR3 is made up of 16 amino acids. CDR3 protein: CASSALLAGGLNEQFF. The CDR3 nucleotides read TGTGCCAGCAGCGCCTTACTAGCGGGGGGCCTCAATGAGCAGTTCTTC.

This rearrangement joins TRBV2 to TRBJ2-7; D uncertain. The V gene's germline CDR1 is SNHLY and CDR2 FYNNEI. V was cut by 5 bases and J by 6 bases, with 17 bases left in between. The CDR3 is 14 residues long. The chain's CDR3 is CASSPGLGLGEQYF. In DNA, the CDR3 is TGTGCCAGCAGTCCAGGCCTTGGTCTAGGCGAGCAGTACTTC.

This rearrangement joins TRBV19 to TRBJ1-2; D is perhaps TRBD1 (6 bases). The CDR3 length is 16 residues. Germline V gene data show CDR1 as LNHDA and CDR2 as SQIVND (reference sequence). Trimming removed 1 base from V and 6 bases from J, with 18 bases in between. The CDR3 nucleotides read TGTGCCAGTAGTATAGTCCGGGGACACTTTCTAGATGGCTACACCTTC. Translation gives CASSIVRGHFLDGYTF.